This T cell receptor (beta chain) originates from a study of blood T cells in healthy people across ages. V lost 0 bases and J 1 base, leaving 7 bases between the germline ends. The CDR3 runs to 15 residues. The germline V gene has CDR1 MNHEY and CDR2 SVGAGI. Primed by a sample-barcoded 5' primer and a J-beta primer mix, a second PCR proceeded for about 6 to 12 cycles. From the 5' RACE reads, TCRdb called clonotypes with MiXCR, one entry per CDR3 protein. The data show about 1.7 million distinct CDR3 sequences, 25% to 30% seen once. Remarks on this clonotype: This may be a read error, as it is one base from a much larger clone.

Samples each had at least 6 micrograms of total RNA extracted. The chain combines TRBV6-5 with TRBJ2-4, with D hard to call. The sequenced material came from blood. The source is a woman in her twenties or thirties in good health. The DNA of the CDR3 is TGTGCCAGCAGTTACTCAAAGATGGCCAAAAACATTCAGTACTTC. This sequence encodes CASSYSKMAKNIQYF.